This T cell receptor beta chain was retrieved from a study of tumor-infiltrating lymphocytes in primary liver carcinoma (dated by TCRdb to about 2017). Regarding the study in general: Between late 2015 and March 2016, roughly five patients in China with histopathologically diagnosed primary liver carcinoma had their tumors surgically resected. High reproducibility was observed for the technical replicate repertoires, with mean shared-clone rates around 0.9 and correlation coefficients above 0.98. Each sample produced roughly 3.5 to 7.5 million productive TCRbeta reads, and read depth showed no significant difference between tissue types. TCRbeta repertoire sequencing, expression microarrays and whole-exome sequencing were combined in the study across five regions of each liver tumor, with adjacent normal tissue and blood also included. Of the five patients, three men and two women aged 30 to 69 years, four had hepatocellular carcinoma and one had combined HCC and intrahepatic cholangiocarcinoma. A total of approximately 35 specimens from 5 patients, comprising 25 or so tumor regions, 5 adjacent noncancerous liver tissues and 5 peripheral blood samples, were covered by TCRbeta repertoire sequencing. The five patients had tumors of stage T1-T3 N0M0, with maximum diameters ranging from about 4.2 to 10 cm. The paper's findings and limits, for the study overall: Bulk unsorted samples precluded comparing CD4+ and CD8+ T cell repertoires. Only the TCR beta chain was sequenced, which likely underestimates true repertoire diversity because unpaired alpha chains were not captured. The top 250 clones made up a significantly larger repertoire fraction in tumors than in blood (p = 0.039). The study included only four to six patients, and the authors note findings should be validated in a larger study. Consistent with antigen-driven expansion, pairs of tumor regions showed higher repertoire overlap (mean roughly 35%) than either tumor-adjacent pairs (around 17%) or tumor-blood pairs (around 14%).

Trimming takes 5 bases from V and 3 bases from J, and the germline ends sit 17 bases apart. CDR1 and CDR2, looked up from the germline V gene, are SQVTM and ANQGSEA. The CDR3 measures 15 amino acids from cysteine to phenylalanine. Solely the CDR3 DNA is kept, with 45 bases framed from the first base. Starting from approximately 500 ng total RNA, TCRbeta-specific cDNA was produced by reverse transcription with a constant-region primer and ProtoScript II reverse transcriptase. The TCRbeta libraries were prepared through three rounds of nested multiplex PCR following a slightly modified ARM-PCR procedure. Each of the first two PCR rounds ran for around 11 cycles using multiplex TRBV1-TRBV30 forward primers together with a Cbeta reverse primer. Sample barcodes and Illumina adapters were attached in a final 25-cycle PCR using Deep VentR polymerase. Before sequencing, amplicons of 200-500 bp were purified from gel using a QIAquick gel extraction kit. An Illumina HiSeq 2500 was used to sequence the TCRbeta amplicons, generating 250-bp paired-end reads. The study's own analysis went as follows. Trimmomatic v0.33 was used to quality-trim the reads, and FLASH v1.2.11 was used to merge paired reads so that full CDR3 sequences could be recovered. V, D and J germline segments were assigned to the rearranged TCRbeta sequences by MiGEC v1.2.1b. Clonotype statistics, along with Shannon-Wiener diversity indices, were calculated using VDJtools v1.0.0. Except for diversity analysis, only each sample's 250 most abundant clonotypes were used in subsequent analyses to reduce sampling bias. TCRdb passed the public sequencing reads through fastp at Q25 and MiXCR, retaining productive beta sequences. Duplicate CDR3 protein sequences are folded into a single record with the most common DNA and genes. TCRdb's processing, not the study's, gives the V and J calls here. Within this sample are about 310,000 distinct CDR3 sequences, with 58% of them counted one time only. Approximately 15% of the sample is held by the ten biggest clonotypes.

Blood RNA was extracted from unsorted whole blood with TRIzol reagent; germline DNA came from the DNeasy Blood & Tissue kit. At the time of sampling, the patients had chronic HBV infection and had not received any treatment. About 4 milliliters of peripheral blood were collected into K2EDTA tubes before surgery. Remarks on this clonotype: Its antigen is unknown. A much larger clone differs from this one at a single base, so this may be a read error.

Sequenced sample: peripheral blood. The rearranged chain carries TRBV29-1 and TRBJ2-1; TRBD1 might be the D gene, on 6 matching bases. The clonotype originates from a woman aged 30 to 39 with primary liver carcinoma and hepatitis B virus infection. The DNA sequence reads TGCAGCGTTACAACCGGGACATGCGGCTACAATGAGCAGTTCTTC. This codes for CSVTTGTCGYNEQFF.